A single sample is the source of the 5 T cell receptor beta chains below, sequenced in a study of tissue T cells after allogeneic stem cell transplantation (dated by TCRdb to about 2022). Libraries were prepared through the immunoSEQ multiplex PCR assay. TCRdb took over this immuneACCESS table, retaining in-frame rearrangements with V and J assigned. Such tables are incomplete; in checked studies, under half of the missing clones stem from an unresolved V gene, and the remainder is unexplained. The table for this sample lists some 9,000 clones; 45% to 70% of them were counted only once. 19% of the sample rests with the top ten. Interpreted using the paper, the time point label stands for: human tissue collected at research (rapid) autopsy. The sequenced sample was tissue from the jejunum, obtained at autopsy. These receptors originate from a female donor older than 55 with lung cancer.

This clone has just a few counts. V and J are TRBV7-9 and TRBJ1-1; D not resolved. V was trimmed by 2 bases and J by 1 base, leaving 8 bases between them. The CDR3 covers 14 residues. Germline CDR1 and CDR2: SEHNR and FQNEAQ (reference sequence). CDR3 sequence (DNA): TGTGCCAGCAGCTTATCCCCAGGGAACACTGAAGCTTTCTTT. Encoded protein: CASSLSPGNTEAFF.

This clone is large within its sample. This chain links TRBV19 with TRBJ1-4; 8 positions agree with TRBD1. There are 15 residues in the CDR3. Germline assignment: CDR1 LNHDA and CDR2 SQIVND (reference sequence). The J segment lost 6 bases and the V segment lost 3 bases, leaving 6 bases of the junction unmatched. The CDR3 DNA reads TGTGCCAGTAGTATTGGACAGGGCAGAGATGAAAAACTGTTTTTT. As protein: CASSIGQGRDEKLFF.

V and J are TRBV25-1 and TRBJ2-5, with a tentative D call TRBD2 (5 bases). Between the trimmed V and J ends, which lost 0 bases and 5 bases, there was a span of 10 bases. Germline CDR1 MGHDK, CDR2 SYGVNS. The CDR3 loop spans 14 amino acids. CDR3 in DNA: TGTGCCAGCAGTGAATATAGGGAGCGGGAGACCCAGTACTTC. Protein product: CASSEYRERETQYF.

The genes are TRBV2 and TRBJ1-5, with D possibly TRBD1 on 5 matching bases. The CDR3 is made up of 15 amino acids. Germline CDR1 reads SNHLY; CDR2 reads FYNNEI. Trimming cost V 9 bases and J 3 bases, with 18 bases left between them. CDR3 in DNA: TGTGCCAGTTCGGTGGAACAGGCTTACAATCAGCCCCAGCATTTT. Translation: CASSVEQAYNQPQHF.

The chain couples TRBV6-5 to TRBJ1-1; TRBD1 might be the D (6 bases). V was trimmed by 7 bases and J by 3 bases, leaving 9 bases between them. Germline-derived CDR1 and CDR2 are MNHEY and SVGAGI. The CDR3 loop spans 12 amino acids. Here the CDR3 DNA reads TGTGCCAGCAAGGGGGGGCACACTGAAGCTTTCTTT. It encodes CASKGGHTEAFF.